These T cell receptor beta chains were read from a single sample in a study of blood T cells in healthy people across ages. Via MiXCR, TCRdb re-called the 5' RACE reads, giving one row per CDR3 protein. The sample consists of some 1.7 million distinct CDR3 sequences, roughly 28% of them appearing once. What was sequenced was blood. Receptors were obtained from a young woman in good health. The CDR3 runs from the conserved cysteine through the conserved F or W. The D gene is left open where the match is weak. The listing skips clone size in some rows; elsewhere it reads once, few, many or a size class.

>TRBJ2-2|few|TRBV12-5|TRBD1
TGTGCTAGTGGTTTGGTTGGGACAGGCGGGAACACCGGGGAGCTGTTTTTT
CASGLVGTGGNTGELFF
>TRBJ2-2|few|TRBV29-1|-
TGCAGCGTTGCGATGAGGGGCAGCGGGGAGCTGTTTTTT
CSVAMRGSGELFF
>TRBJ1-5|-|TRBV20-1|TRBD1
TGCAGTGCTGCCACAGGGGGTTCGGATCAGCCCCAGCATTTT
CSAATGGSDQPQHF
>TRBJ2-6|few|TRBV9|TRBD1
TGTACCAGCAGCCCTCGAGATCGGACAGGGATCTTCTCTGGGGCCAACGTCCTGACTTTC
CTSSPRDRTGIFSGANVLTF
>TRBJ2-7|-|TRBV6-2/TRBV6-3|-
TGTGCCAGCAGTTACTCGACGAGAAACTACGAGCAGTACTTC
CASSYSTRNYEQYF
>TRBJ2-5|-|TRBV5-1|-
TGCGCCAGCAGCTTACACCGGGGAGAGACCCAGTACTTC
CASSLHRGETQYF
>TRBJ2-3|few|TRBV20-1|-
TGCAGTGCTAGATTCGCCACTCCGATCATGGGGTCAGATACGCAGTATTTT
CSARFATPIMGSDTQYF
>TRBJ2-7|few|TRBV29-1|-
TGCAGCGTTGAGGATACAGGGCCCTACGAGCAGTACTTC
CSVEDTGPYEQYF
>TRBJ2-7|-|TRBV6-6|-
TGTGCCAGTACTCTTGCCGGGGGGCGAAGCTCCTACGAGCAGTACTTC
CASTLAGGRSSYEQYF
>TRBJ2-4|many|TRBV5-5|-
TGTGCCAGCCAATTCAATGGGAACATTCAGTACTTC
CASQFNGNIQYF
>TRBJ2-3|few|TRBV10-3|TRBD2
TGTGCCATCAGTGAAGAAGCGGGGCACACAGATACGCAGTATTTT
CAISEEAGHTDTQYF
>TRBJ1-5|few|TRBV6-2/TRBV6-3|-
TGTGCCAGCAGCCACCGGGACTCAAATAGCAATCAGCCCCAGCATTTT
CASSHRDSNSNQPQHF
>TRBJ1-5|-|TRBV30|-
TGTGCCTGGAGTGCCCTATCGAATCAGCCCCAGCATTTT
CAWSALSNQPQHF
>TRBJ2-7|-|TRBV6-6|TRBD1
TGTGCCAGCAGTGAGGACAGGAACTACGAGCAGTACTTC
CASSEDRNYEQYF
>TRBJ2-5|-|TRBV4-1|-
TGCGCCAGCAGCCACCCTTCCCTTTTGAAAGAGACCCAGTACTTC
CASSHPSLLKETQYF
>TRBJ1-1|few|TRBV7-8|-
TGTGCCAGCAGCTTAGCGCAGGGTGAAGCTTTCTTT
CASSLAQGEAFF
>TRBJ2-1|many|TRBV2|TRBD2
TGTGCCAGCAGTAAGCGGGGCCTCATCAATGAGCAGTTCTTC
CASSKRGLINEQFF
>TRBJ1-6|few|TRBV5-1|-
TGCGCCAGCAGCTTCGATGGGGGAATACAACCTCATTCACCCCTCCACTTT
CASSFDGGIQPHSPLHF
>TRBJ1-2|many|TRBV6-5|TRBD1
TGTGCCAGCACCTCATCCGACAGGGTTGAAGGCTACACCTTC
CASTSSDRVEGYTF
>TRBJ2-3|-|TRBV2|TRBD1
TGTGCCAGCAGTCGGGACAGCAGAGATACGCAGTATTTT
CASSRDSRDTQYF
>TRBJ2-5|many|TRBV28|TRBD2
TGTGCCAGCAGTTCGGCTGCGGGGGGGCCTGAGACCCAGTACTTC
CASSSAAGGPETQYF
>TRBJ2-7|many|TRBV29-1|TRBD2
TGCAGCGTTGAAGATCCGCGGGGGGGAGACGAGCAGTACTTC
CSVEDPRGGDEQYF
>TRBJ2-7|few|TRBV5-1|TRBD2
TGCGTTAGCAGCTTGGGACGGGAGGAGGACTACGAGCAGTACTTC
CVSSLGREEDYEQYF
>TRBJ2-7|-|TRBV9|TRBD1
TGTGCCAGCAGCGGACTAGGGGACAGGGGATGCGAGCAGTACTTC
CASSGLGDRGCEQYF
>TRBJ1-2|-|TRBV5-1|-
TGCGCCAGCAGCTTTATTGGGGGCTCGAATCGCCGGGACTATGGCTACACCTTC
CASSFIGGSNRRDYGYTF
>TRBJ1-2|-|TRBV9|-
TGTGCCAGCAGCGAGCGGGGAGGGCGCTATGGCTACACCTTC
CASSERGGRYGYTF
>TRBJ2-1|-|TRBV6-6|-
TGTGCCAGCAGTTACCACGTCGGACGGGATGAGCAGTTCTTC
CASSYHVGRDEQFF
>TRBJ2-7|-|TRBV3-1|-
TGTGCCAGCAGCCCAAGGACGGCTGGCCCCCGGGAGCAGTACTTC
CASSPRTAGPREQYF
>TRBJ2-3|many|TRBV12-3/TRBV12-4|TRBD2
TGTGCCAGCAGCTCCAATAGCGGGGGGACCACAGATACGCAGTATTTT
CASSSNSGGTTDTQYF
>TRBJ2-3|few|TRBV10-2|-
TGCGCCGCGGGGCCTCCAACCCTATCTACGCCGCAGTATTTT
CAAGPPTLSTPQYF
>TRBJ1-5|many|TRBV20-1|-
TGCAGTGCTGGCCGGGGCTCGGGGAGCAATCAGCCCCAGCATTTT
CSAGRGSGSNQPQHF
>TRBJ2-7|many|TRBV5-5|TRBD1
TGTGCCAGCAGCTCGGGGACAGCCGAGTCTTTCTACGAGCAGTACTTC
CASSSGTAESFYEQYF
>TRBJ1-4|-|TRBV6-6|TRBD1
TGTGCCAGCGGCGGCCAGGGGGCCGCTGCGGGTGAAAAACTGTTTTTT
CASGGQGAAAGEKLFF
>TRBJ1-2|-|TRBV6-5|TRBD1
TGTGCCAGCAGTTCAGGGGGCGCGTGGGATGGCTACACCTTC
CASSSGGAWDGYTF
>TRBJ2-1|few|TRBV5-1|TRBD2
TGCGCCAGCAGCCGGACTAGCCGGGAGATTAATGGGCAGTTCTTC
CASSRTSREINGQFF
>TRBJ2-7|many|TRBV3-1|-
TGTGCCAGCAGCCTTTTGGGCCCTTACGAGCAGTACTTC
CASSLLGPYEQYF
>TRBJ2-1|-|TRBV27|-
TGTGCCAGCAGTCCCTTTTTGAGTGGGGACGCAACAATGAGCCAGTTCTTC
CASSPFLSGDATMSQFF